These T cell receptor beta chains were read from a single sample in a study of T-cell reconstitution after alpha-beta-depleted transplantation in children. From the PCR reads, TCRdb called clonotypes with MiXCR, one entry per CDR3 protein. This table has approximately 170,000 distinct CDR3 sequences, 11% appearing once. Sample: PBMCs, taken before TCRalphabeta/CD19-depleted stem cell transplant. Every receptor here comes from a boy aged 2 to 10 with acute myeloid leukemia, due to receive a stem cell transplant. The CDR3 runs from the conserved cysteine through the conserved F or W. A D gene is named only where the DNA matches it firmly. Some rows mark clone size as missing; the rest say once, few, many or name a class of expanded clone.

j_call clone_size d_call v_call cdr3_aa cdr3_nt
TRBJ2-3 many NA TRBV9 CASSVGSYADTQYF TGTGCCAGCAGCGTAGGGAGTTATGCAGATACGCAGTATTTT
TRBJ1-2 many TRBD1 TRBV29-1 CSVPTGGYGYTF TGCAGCGTTCCAACAGGGGGCTATGGCTACACCTTC
TRBJ1-2 NA NA TRBV7-9 CASSFTDRYGYTF TGTGCCAGCAGCTTTACCGACAGATATGGCTACACCTTC
TRBJ2-4 many TRBD1 TRBV10-3 CAIAGDRDQNIQYF TGTGCCATAGCCGGGGACAGGGATCAAAACATTCAGTACTTC
TRBJ2-3 many NA TRBV7-3 CASSVLGVADTQYF TGTGCCAGCAGCGTACTAGGAGTCGCAGATACGCAGTATTTT
TRBJ2-1 few NA TRBV7-8 CASSLAGGVTIYNEQFF TGTGCCAGCAGCTTAGCAGGCGGGGTGACAATATACAATGAGCAGTTCTTC
TRBJ2-1 many TRBD2 TRBV5-1 CASSFLGTSGLSSYNEQFF TGCGCCAGCAGCTTCTTAGGAACTAGCGGTTTAAGCTCCTACAATGAGCAGTTCTTC
TRBJ2-3 many NA TRBV11-1 CASKGLEDTQYF TGTGCCAGCAAGGGGCTAGAAGATACGCAGTATTTT
TRBJ2-1 many TRBD2 TRBV7-2 CASQSRGGGRDEQFF TGTGCCAGCCAATCTCGCGGGGGGGGCAGGGATGAGCAGTTCTTC
TRBJ2-2 NA NA TRBV6-1 CASSEGDSTGELFF TGTGCCAGCAGTGAAGGTGACAGCACCGGGGAGCTGTTTTTT
TRBJ2-7 many NA TRBV11-2 CASSPPGFEQYF TGTGCCAGCAGCCCCCCGGGGTTCGAGCAGTACTTC
TRBJ1-6 many NA TRBV14 CASSHRTGREPLHF TGTGCCAGCAGCCACAGGACCGGGCGTGAACCCCTCCACTTT
TRBJ2-3 many NA TRBV4-2 CASSQEIGAGPDTQYF TGTGCCAGCAGCCAAGAAATCGGCGCGGGCCCAGATACGCAGTATTTT
TRBJ1-3 NA NA TRBV4-1 CASSRGGTTGNTIYF TGCGCCAGCAGCCGGGGGGGCACTACTGGAAACACCATATATTTT
TRBJ1-5 many NA TRBV7-2 CASSLGAGDNQPQHF TGTGCCAGCAGCTTAGGGGCAGGAGATAATCAGCCCCAGCATTTT
TRBJ2-1 many NA TRBV5-5 CASSLSLSSYNEQFF TGTGCCAGCAGCTTGAGTCTTAGCTCCTACAATGAGCAGTTCTTC
TRBJ1-1 many NA TRBV4-2 CASSHQGWGNTEAFF TGTGCCAGCAGCCATCAGGGTTGGGGGAACACTGAAGCTTTCTTT
TRBJ2-1 many TRBD2 TRBV5-1 CASSSGLAGEEQFF TGCGCCAGCAGCTCGGGACTAGCGGGAGAAGAGCAGTTCTTC
TRBJ2-6 many NA TRBV9 CASNYGANVLTF TGTGCCAGCAACTATGGGGCCAACGTCCTGACTTTC
TRBJ2-2 NA NA TRBV12-3/TRBV12-4 CASSLNGYPGELFF TGTGCCAGCAGTTTAAACGGTTACCCCGGGGAGCTGTTTTTT
TRBJ2-2 many NA TRBV5-1 CASSLQANTGELFF TGCGCCAGCAGCCTACAGGCCAACACCGGGGAGCTGTTTTTT
TRBJ2-2 NA TRBD1 TRBV19 CASHPRWRQGNTGELFF TGTGCCAGTCACCCCCGATGGAGACAGGGGAACACCGGGGAGCTGTTTTTT
TRBJ2-3 NA NA TRBV3-1 CASSQVASGIRDF NA
TRBJ2-1 NA TRBD2 TRBV24-1 CATSEGGLAKTYNEQFF TGTGCCACCAGTGAGGGGGGACTAGCGAAGACCTACAATGAGCAGTTCTTC
TRBJ2-5 many NA TRBV5-4 CASSPDPEAGQTQYF TGTGCCAGCAGCCCGGACCCCGAGGCCGGGCAGACCCAGTACTTC
TRBJ1-2 many NA TRBV5-5 CASSLSGARGYTF TGTGCCAGCAGCTTGAGCGGGGCGCGGGGCTACACCTTC
TRBJ2-3 many TRBD2 TRBV3-1 CASSQMDGGTSGSKSTDTQYF TGTGCCAGCAGCCAAATGGACGGGGGCACTAGCGGGAGTAAGAGCACAGATACGCAGTATTTT
TRBJ1-2 many NA TRBV21-1 CASSKARDRDGYTF TGTGCCAGCAGCAAAGCGCGGGACAGGGATGGCTACACCTTC
TRBJ2-1 many TRBD2 TRBV12-3/TRBV12-4 CASSPLGAGGSYNEQFF TGTGCCAGCAGTCCCTTAGGGGCGGGAGGCTCCTACAATGAGCAGTTCTTC
TRBJ2-3 NA NA TRBV20-1 CWAQVGGNADTQYF TGCTGGGCTCAGGTTGGTGGGAATGCAGATACGCAGTATTTT
TRBJ2-3 many TRBD2 TRBV25-1 CASRAGAGDTQYF TGTGCCAGCAGAGCGGGGGCAGGGGATACGCAGTATTTT